The T cell receptor (beta chain) described here comes from a study of blood T cell repertoires in COVID-19. Germline CDR1 MRHNA, CDR2 SNTAGT. The CDR3 spans 13 residues. Trimming at V came to 4 bases and at J to 8 bases, leaving 5 bases not matched to a gene. Cohort allocation depended upon clinical history that participants reported. Sequencing used immunoSEQ multiplex PCR; TCRdb keeps in-frame clones, though not all of them. The sample shows over 350,000 clones, about 83% of them seen only once. The receptor's source is a woman between 50 and 59 years old who had recovered from COVID-19. Sample: PBMCs or T cells enriched from blood (not recorded which). The chain carries TRBV6-4 and TRBJ1-2; 9 bases agree with TRBD1. The CDR3 nucleotides are TGTGCCAGCAGTGGGACAGGGGATGGCGGCTACACCTTC. Residues: CASSGTGDGGYTF.